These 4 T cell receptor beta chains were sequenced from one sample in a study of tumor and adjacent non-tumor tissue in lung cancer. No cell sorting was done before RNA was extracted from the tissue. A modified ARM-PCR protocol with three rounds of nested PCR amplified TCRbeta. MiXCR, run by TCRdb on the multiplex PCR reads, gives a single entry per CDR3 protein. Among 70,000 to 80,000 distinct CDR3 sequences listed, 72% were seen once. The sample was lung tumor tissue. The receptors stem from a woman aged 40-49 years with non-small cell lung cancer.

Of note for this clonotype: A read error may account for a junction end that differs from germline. The CDR3 coding sequence is TGTGCCAGCAACCCATATGGGGGCAATCAGCCCCAGCATTTT. Amino acid sequence: CASNPYGGNQPQHF. V usage is TRBV4-1 and J usage is TRBJ1-5; D gene ambiguous. The V gene's germline CDR1 is MGHRA and CDR2 YSYEKL. The CDR3 sequence is 14 residues long.

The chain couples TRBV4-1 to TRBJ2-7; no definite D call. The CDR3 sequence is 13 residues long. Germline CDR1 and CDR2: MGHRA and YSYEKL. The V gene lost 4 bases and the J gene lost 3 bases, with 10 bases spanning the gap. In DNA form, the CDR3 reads TGCGCCAGCAGCCTGTCGTCCATCTACGAGCAGTACTTC. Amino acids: CASSLSSIYEQYF.

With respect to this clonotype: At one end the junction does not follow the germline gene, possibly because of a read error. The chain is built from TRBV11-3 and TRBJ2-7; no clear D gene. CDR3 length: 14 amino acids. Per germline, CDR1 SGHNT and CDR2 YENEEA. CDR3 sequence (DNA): TGTGCCAGTAGCTACCTAGTGGGGTCCTACGAGCAGTACTTC. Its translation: CASSYLVGSYEQYF. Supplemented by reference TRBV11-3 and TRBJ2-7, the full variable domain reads EAGVVQSPRYKIIEKKQPVAFWCNPISGHNTLYWYLQNLGQGPELLIRYENEEAVDDSQLPKDRFSAERLKGVDSTLKIQPAELGDSAVYLCASSYLVGSYEQYFGPGTRLTVT.

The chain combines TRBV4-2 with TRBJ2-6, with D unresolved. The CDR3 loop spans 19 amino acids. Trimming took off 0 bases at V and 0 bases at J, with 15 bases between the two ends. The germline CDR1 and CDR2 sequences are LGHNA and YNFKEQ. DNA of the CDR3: TGTGCCAGCAGCCAAGATCTTCGGGCGTGGCACTCTGGGGCCAACGTCCTGACTTTC. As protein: CASSQDLRAWHSGANVLTF.